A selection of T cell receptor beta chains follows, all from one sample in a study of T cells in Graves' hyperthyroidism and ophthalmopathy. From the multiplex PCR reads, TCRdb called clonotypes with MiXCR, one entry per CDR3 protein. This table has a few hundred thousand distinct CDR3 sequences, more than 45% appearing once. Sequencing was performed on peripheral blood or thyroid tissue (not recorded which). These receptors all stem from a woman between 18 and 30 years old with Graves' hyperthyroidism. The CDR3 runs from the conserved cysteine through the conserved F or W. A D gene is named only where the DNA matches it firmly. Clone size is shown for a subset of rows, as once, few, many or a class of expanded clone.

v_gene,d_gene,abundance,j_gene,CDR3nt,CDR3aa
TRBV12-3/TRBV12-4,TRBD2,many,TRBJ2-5,TGTGCCAGCAGTTTAGTACTAGCGGGGGATGATCGGGAGACCCAGTACTTC,CASSLVLAGDDRETQYF
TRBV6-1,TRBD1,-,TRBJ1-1,TGTGCCTCCCGTAGAGCGGACAGGGCCGCTGAAGCTTTCTTT,CASRRADRAAEAFF
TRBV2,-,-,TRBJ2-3,TGTGCCAGCGCAAGGCTAGTGCGCACAGATACGCAGTATTTT,CASARLVRTDTQYF
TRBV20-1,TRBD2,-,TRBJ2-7,TGCAGTGCTAGAGGGGGACTAGCGGGAGTTTTGGTCTACGAGCAGTACTTC,CSARGGLAGVLVYEQYF
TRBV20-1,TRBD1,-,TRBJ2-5,TGCAGTGCTACTAGCCAAGGGACAGATACGCAGTACTTC,CSATSQGTDTQYF
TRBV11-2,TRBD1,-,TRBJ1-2,TGTGCCAACAGCCGGGGACAGGAGCTCTATGGCTACACCTTC,CANSRGQELYGYTF
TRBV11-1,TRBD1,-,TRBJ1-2,TGTGCCAGCAGCTTATTCCCACGGGTGACAGGGGGCGATTATGGCTACACCTTC,CASSLFPRVTGGDYGYTF
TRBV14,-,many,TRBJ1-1,TGTGCCAGCAGCCAGGTGGTAATGAACACTGAAGCTTTCTTT,CASSQVVMNTEAFF
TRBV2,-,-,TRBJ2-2,TGTGCCAGCAGTGAGGACTTACGGGAGCTGTTTTTT,CASSEDLRELFF
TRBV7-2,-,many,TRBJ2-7,TGTGCCAGCAGCTACCAACAGGGCCCGCGTGACGAGCAGTACTTC,CASSYQQGPRDEQYF
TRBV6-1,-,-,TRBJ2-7,TGTGCCAGCATATCCGTCGAAAGGCGGCAATACTTC,CASISVERRQYF
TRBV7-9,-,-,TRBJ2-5,TGTGCCAGCAGCCAAGGGGGCGGGAGTCTGTGGTTCTTC,CASSQGGGSLWFF
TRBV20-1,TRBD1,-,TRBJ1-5,TGCAGTGCTAGGGAGGACAGGGGGTATCAGCCCCAGCATTTT,CSAREDRGYQPQHF
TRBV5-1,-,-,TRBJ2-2,TGCGCCAGCAGCTTGGATGGCAGGGGCGGAAACACCGGGGAGCTGTTTTTT,CASSLDGRGGNTGELFF
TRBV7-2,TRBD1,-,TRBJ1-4,TGTGCCAGCAGCAGCGGACAGGGGGTTGGAAAACTGTCTTTT,CASSSGQGVGKLSF
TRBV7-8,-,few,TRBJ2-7,TGTGCCAGCAGCTTAGGACCAGGGGCGGGATTGGATGAGCAGTACTTC,CASSLGPGAGLDEQYF
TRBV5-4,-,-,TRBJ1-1,TGTGCCAGCAGCCGGGGTTGGAGGAACACTGAAGCTTTCTTT,CASSRGWRNTEAFF
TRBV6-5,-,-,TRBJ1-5,TGTGCCAGCAAGGGGATGGGGGGCGCGTTTCAGCCCCAGCATTTT,CASKGMGGAFQPQHF
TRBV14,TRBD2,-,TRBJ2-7,TGTGCCAGCAGCCAAGCTACTAGCGGGAGAAAATATTTTTACGAGCAGTACTTC,CASSQATSGRKYFYEQYF
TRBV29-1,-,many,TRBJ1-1,TGCAGCGTTGAAAGGGGGGTGAACACTGAAGCTTTCTTT,CSVERGVNTEAFF
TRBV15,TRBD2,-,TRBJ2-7,TGTGCCACCAGCGGGACTAGCGGGGGAACCTACGAGCAGTACTTC,CATSGTSGGTYEQYF
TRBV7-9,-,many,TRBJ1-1,TGTGCCAGCAGCTTGGGCACGGGGCAGGGGAACACTGAAGCTTTCTTT,CASSLGTGQGNTEAFF
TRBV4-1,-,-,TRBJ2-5,TGCGCCAGCAACCAAGAAGATCAAGCGGGAGAGACCCAGTACTTC,CASNQEDQAGETQYF
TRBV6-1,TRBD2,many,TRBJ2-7,TGTGCCAGCAGCCTGGCGGGAGGGCGGGAGCAGTACTTC,CASSLAGGREQYF
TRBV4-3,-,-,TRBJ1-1,TGCGCCAGCAGCCAAGTGCCGGGGAACACTGAAGCTTTCTTT,CASSQVPGNTEAFF
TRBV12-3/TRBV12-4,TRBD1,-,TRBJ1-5,TGTGCCAGCAGCCCCGCTGGACAGGGGGGGCAGCCCCAGCATTTT,CASSPAGQGGQPQHF
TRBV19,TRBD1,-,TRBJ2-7,TGTGCCAGTAGTCCAAGACGACAGGGGATTTCCTACGAGCAGTACTTC,CASSPRRQGISYEQYF
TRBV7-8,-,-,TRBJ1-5,TGTGCCAGCAGCTCCCCCGGGGTAGGATTCTATAGCAATCAGCCCCAGCATTTT,CASSSPGVGFYSNQPQHF
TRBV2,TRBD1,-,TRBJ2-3,TGTGCCAGCATGGTGTGGACAGGGATAACAGATACGCAGTATTTT,CASMVWTGITDTQYF
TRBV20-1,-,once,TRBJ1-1,TGCAGTGCCCCACTAGCGGGAGGAAGGCCCACTGAAGCTTTCTTT,CSAPLAGGRPTEAFF
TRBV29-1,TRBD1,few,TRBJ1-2,TGCAGCGCTAGGCAGGGGGGGCAAGGTGGCTACACCTTC,CSARQGGQGGYTF
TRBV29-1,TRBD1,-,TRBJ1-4,TGCAGCGTGGAGGGGACAGGGGGAAAACTGTTTTTT,CSVEGTGGKLFF
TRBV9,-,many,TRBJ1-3,TGTGCCAGCAGCGTAGCAACGGCTGGAAACACCATATATTTT,CASSVATAGNTIYF
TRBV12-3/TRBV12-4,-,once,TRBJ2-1,TGTGCCAGCAGGCTGGTAGGGGCTAATGAGCAGTTCTTC,CASRLVGANEQFF
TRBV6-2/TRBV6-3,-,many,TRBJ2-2,TGTGCCAGCACGCACGTCGGGGAGCTGTTTTTT,CASTHVGELFF
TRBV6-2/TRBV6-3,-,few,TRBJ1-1,TGTGCCAGCAGGACTGAGGGATACACTGAAGTTTTCTTT,CASRTEGYTEVFF
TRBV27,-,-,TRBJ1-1,TGTGCCAGCTCCCCGCCAGGGCGGAGGAACACTGAAGCTTTCTTT,CASSPPGRRNTEAFF
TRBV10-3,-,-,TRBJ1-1,TGTGCCATCAGTGACGGGGCAGGTGAAGCTTTCTTT,CAISDGAGEAFF
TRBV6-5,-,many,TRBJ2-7,TGTGCCAGCAGTTACTCGAACGAAGACGAGCAGTACTTC,CASSYSNEDEQYF
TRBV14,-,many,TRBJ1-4,TGTGCCAGCAGCCAAGACCTACAGGGTACGAATGAAAAACTGTTTTTT,CASSQDLQGTNEKLFF
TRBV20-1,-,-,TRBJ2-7,TGCAGTGGGGGGGGCGGAAACGAGCAGTACTTC,CSGGGGNEQYF
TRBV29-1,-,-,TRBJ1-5,TGCAGCGCCGGGAAACAAGAGGGGGAGACCCAGCATTTT,CSAGKQEGETQHF
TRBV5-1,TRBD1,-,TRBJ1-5,TGCGCCAGCAGCTCAGCAATAACAGGGGGATGGCAGCCCCAGCATTTT,CASSSAITGGWQPQHF
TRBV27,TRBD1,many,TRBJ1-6,TGTGCCAGCGCCGGCGCGGCCCAGGGGGTATATTCACCCCTCCACTTT,CASAGAAQGVYSPLHF